This entry is about one TCR beta chain. These data belong to a study of blood T cell repertoires in COVID-19. Study details: Spain, Italy and the United States supplied samples that represented acute and convalescent COVID-19.

The V gene end was trimmed by 10 bases and the J gene end by 1 base; junction bases not matched to a gene: 5. The CDR3 covers 13 residues. Germline V gene data show CDR1 as KGHDR and CDR2 as SFDVKD. Participants were placed into cohorts based on the clinical history they reported. Recovered Cohort 3 donors showed two negative PCRs, clearance, or symptom resolution. As originally analysed: Amplification of reference gene primers was used by the study to estimate nucleated cell counts. Profiling relied on immunoSEQ multiplex PCR, and the TCRdb table lists in-frame clones only, not all of them. Clone size and V and J calls were adopted from that table, with D and trimming inferred from the DNA. This table has fewer than 250,000 clones, more than 70% appearing once.

The chain employs TRBV24-1 and TRBJ1-1; 7 bases fit TRBD1. The clonotype comes from a woman aged 18-29 years who had recovered from COVID-19. Input material: PBMCs or T cells enriched from blood (not recorded which). The DNA for the CDR3 is TGTGCCACGGCGGACAGGAGGAACACTGAAGCTTTCTTT. Encoded protein: CATADRRNTEAFF.